Following are 12 T cell receptor beta chains from one sample sequenced in a study of cytomegalovirus exposure and HLA in healthy donors. Vbeta (60) and Jbeta (13) primers were used in the PCR. The repertoire was sequenced with immunoSEQ multiplex PCR; TCRdb's copy has only in-frame clones and lacks some. The table includes over 150,000 clones, 82% detected once. The sample comprised PBMCs. The receptors were sampled from a girl aged 10 to 17 in good health and CMV-seropositive.

The chain employs TRBV29-1 and TRBJ2-1; the D gene is possibly TRBD2 (5 bases). Trimming took off 5 bases at V and 4 bases at J, with 15 bases between the two ends. The CDR3 extends over 14 amino acids. The germline V gene encodes CDR1 SQVTM and CDR2 ANQGSEA. The CDR3 region is CSVRAAWDYNEQFF. Written as DNA, the CDR3 is TGCAGCGTTAGAGCGGCCTGGGATTACAATGAGCAGTTCTTC.

The CDR3 region is CASSPLSGHANEQFF. In DNA form, the CDR3 reads TGTGCCAGCAGCCCCCTTAGCGGGCATGCGAATGAGCAGTTCTTC. The chain has TRBV7-6 and TRBJ2-1; 7 bases line up with TRBD2. The germline V gene encodes CDR1 SGHVS and CDR2 FNYEAQ. After removal of 5 bases from V and 7 bases from J, the junction contained 11 bases not matched to a gene. The CDR3 is 15 residues long.

The chain joins TRBV7-9 to TRBJ2-1, with D tentatively TRBD1 (6 bases). V lost 1 base and J lost 3, with 19 bases in between. CDR1 SEHNR and CDR2 FQNEAQ come from the germline V gene (reference sequence). The CDR3 extends over 18 amino acids. CDR3 protein: CASSLGSYAARGYNEQFF. The CDR3 DNA reads as TGTGCCAGCAGCTTAGGGTCATACGCGGCCAGGGGCTACAATGAGCAGTTCTTC.

V and J are TRBV6-5 and TRBJ1-4, with 9 bases identical to TRBD1. Germline CDR1 and CDR2: MNHEY and SVGAGI. V lost 6 bases to trimming and J lost 7 bases; unmatched junction nucleotides: 9. The CDR3 consists of 15 residues. The CDR3 reads CASRNLQGAGEKLFF. The CDR3 bases are TGTGCCAGCAGGAACTTACAGGGGGCGGGTGAAAAACTGTTTTTT.

V gene TRBV21-1 combines with J gene TRBJ2-7; TRBD1 is taken as the D call from the table, unchecked against the DNA. TRBV21-1 is an annotated pseudogene. This CDR3 has 15 amino acids. CDR3 loop: CASSKRGIDSYEQYF. The CDR3, as DNA: TGTGCCAGCAGCAAACGTGGGATAGACAGCTACGAGCAGTACTTC.

The chain uses TRBV7-3 and TRBJ1-1, with 9 bases identical to TRBD1. The J segment lost 3 bases and the V segment lost 5 bases, leaving 4 bases of the junction unmatched. The CDR3 consists of 14 residues. Looked up from germline, CDR1 is SGHTA and CDR2 is FQGTGA. Here the CDR3 DNA reads TGTGCCAGCAGCACGACAGGGGGGGACACTGAAGCTTTCTTT. Translated: CASSTTGGDTEAFF.

The J gene is TRBJ2-1, the V gene TRBV19; TRBD1 aligns across 7 bases. Germline lookup yields CDR1 LNHDA and CDR2 SQIVND (reference sequence). After removal of 5 bases from V and 5 bases from J, the junction contained 6 bases not matched to a gene. CDR3 length: 14 residues. The CDR3 reads CASSLWDRNNEQFF. CDR3 nucleotide sequence: TGTGCCAGTAGTCTGTGGGACAGAAACAATGAGCAGTTCTTC.

This clone has only a few counts. The CDR3, as DNA: TGTGCCAGCAGGGAAAGAGTTTCCTACGAGCAGTACTTC. Protein sequence: CASRERVSYEQYF. V usage is TRBV2 and J usage is TRBJ2-7; D not resolved. The V gene lost 6 bases and the J gene lost 1 base, with 10 bases spanning the gap. Germline V gene sequence: CDR1 SNHLY, CDR2 FYNNEI. This CDR3 has 13 residues.

The chain recombines TRBV7-9 with TRBJ2-7; TRBD1 might be the D (6 bases). Trimming cost V 1 base and J 2 bases, with 15 bases left between them. The CDR3 is 16 residues long. CDR1 and CDR2 (germline): SEHNR, FQNEAQ (reference sequence). The CDR3 coding sequence is TGTGCCAGCAGCTTAGTTTTGGTACAGGGAACCTACGAGCAGTACTTC. It specifies CASSLVLVQGTYEQYF.

The chain carries TRBV6-5 and TRBJ1-4; D is ambiguous. The CDR3 loop spans 12 amino acids. Trimming took 6 bases from V and 5 from J, leaving 7 bases between them. Germline values: CDR1 MNHEY, CDR2 SVGAGI. The CDR3 nucleotides read TGTGCCAGCAGGACTGCGAATGAAAAACTGTTTTTT. Translated, it gives CASRTANEKLFF.

This clone has only one observation. The chain links TRBV19 to TRBJ1-1; D is uncertain. The CDR3 has 16 amino acids. The V gene's germline CDR1 is LNHDA and CDR2 SQIVND (reference sequence). V gave up 5 bases and J gave up 0 bases, with 16 bases separating them. CDR3 in DNA: TGTGCCAGTAGTCCCGGGAAAGCCCGACTGAACACTGAAGCTTTCTTT. Translating it yields CASSPGKARLNTEAFF.

The chain is built from TRBV5-1 and TRBJ1-1, with 7 nucleotides matching TRBD1. In germline, CDR1 is SGHRS, CDR2 YFSETQ. The CDR3 spans 17 residues. After removal of 4 bases from V and 4 bases from J, the junction contained 16 bases not matched to a gene. This CDR3 reads CASSQPAGRGLGTEAFF. DNA for the CDR3: TGCGCCAGCAGCCAACCCGCCGGGAGGGGGCTAGGCACTGAAGCTTTCTTT.